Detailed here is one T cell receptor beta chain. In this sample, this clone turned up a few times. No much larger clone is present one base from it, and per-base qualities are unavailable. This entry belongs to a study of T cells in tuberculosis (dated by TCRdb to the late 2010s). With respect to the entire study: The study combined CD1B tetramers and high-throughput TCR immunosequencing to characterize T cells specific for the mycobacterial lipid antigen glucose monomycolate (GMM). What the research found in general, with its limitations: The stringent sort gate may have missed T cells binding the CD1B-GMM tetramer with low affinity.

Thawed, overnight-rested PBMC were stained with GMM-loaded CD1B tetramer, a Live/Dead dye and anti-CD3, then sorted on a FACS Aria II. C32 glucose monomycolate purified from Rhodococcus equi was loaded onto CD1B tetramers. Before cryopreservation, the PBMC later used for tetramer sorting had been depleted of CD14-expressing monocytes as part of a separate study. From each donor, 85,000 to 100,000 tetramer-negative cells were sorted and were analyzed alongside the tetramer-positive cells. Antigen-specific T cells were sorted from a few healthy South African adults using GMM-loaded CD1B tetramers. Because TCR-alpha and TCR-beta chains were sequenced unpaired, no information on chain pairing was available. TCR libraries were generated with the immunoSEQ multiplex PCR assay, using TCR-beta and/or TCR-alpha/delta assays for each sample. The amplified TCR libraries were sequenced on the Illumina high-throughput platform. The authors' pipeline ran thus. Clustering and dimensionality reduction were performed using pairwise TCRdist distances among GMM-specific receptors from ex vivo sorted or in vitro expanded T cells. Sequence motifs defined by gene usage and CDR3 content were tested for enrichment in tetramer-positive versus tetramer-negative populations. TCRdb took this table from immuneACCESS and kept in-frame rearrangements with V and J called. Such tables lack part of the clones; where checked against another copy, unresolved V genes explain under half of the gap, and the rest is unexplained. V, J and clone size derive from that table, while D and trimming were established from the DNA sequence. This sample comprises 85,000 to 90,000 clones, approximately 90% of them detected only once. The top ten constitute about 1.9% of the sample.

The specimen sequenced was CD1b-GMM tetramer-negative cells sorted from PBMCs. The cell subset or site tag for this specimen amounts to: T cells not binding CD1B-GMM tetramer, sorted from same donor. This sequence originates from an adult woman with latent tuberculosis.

Here the CDR3 is given as CASSMTSGESYEQYF. The DNA sequence is given as TGTGCCAGCAGCATGACTAGCGGGGAGTCCTACGAGCAGTACTTC. The sequence joins TRBV11-2 to TRBJ2-7; the junction holds 11 bases that match TRBD2. Trimming accounts for 5 bases at V and 1 base at J, while the number of junction bases matched to no gene is 4. CDR1 and CDR2 (SGHAT, FQNNGV) derive from the germline V gene. The CDR3 numbers 15 residues from cysteine through phenylalanine. The CDR3 DNA has 45 bases and is translated from base 1. The entire variable domain, with the stretches around the CDR3 drawn from the reference TRBV11-2 and TRBJ2-7 proteins, is EAGVAQSPRYKIIEKRQSVAFWCNPISGHATLYWYQQILGQGPKLLIQFQNNGVVDDSQLPKDRFSAERLKGVDSTLKIQPAKLEDSAVYLCASSMTSGESYEQYFGPGTRLTVT.